This entry describes one TCR beta chain. The target antigen is unknown. A single record per CDR3 protein comes from TCRdb applying MiXCR to the 5' RACE reads. Among tens of thousands of distinct CDR3 sequences listed, roughly a tenth were seen once. This sample was included in a study of early T cells in non-severe SARS-CoV-2 infection. Regarding the study as a whole: VDJdb-based annotation leaned toward anti-spike CD8 responses and missed private and CD4 specificities.

Per the germline V gene, CDR1 is LNHDA and CDR2 is SQIVND (reference sequence). With 1 base removed from V and 5 bases from J, the gap between germline ends came to 19 bases. CDR3 size: 17 residues. The V call is TRBV19, the J call TRBJ2-3; tentative D call: TRBD1 (6 bases). Input material: whole blood. The receptor's source is an adult who was a healthcare worker with PCR-confirmed SARS-CoV-2 infection or an uninfected control (not recorded which). The CDR3 region is CASSIVLGGARIDTQYF. The CDR3, as DNA: TGTGCCAGTAGTATAGTTCTTGGGGGCGCGAGGATAGATACGCAGTATTTT.